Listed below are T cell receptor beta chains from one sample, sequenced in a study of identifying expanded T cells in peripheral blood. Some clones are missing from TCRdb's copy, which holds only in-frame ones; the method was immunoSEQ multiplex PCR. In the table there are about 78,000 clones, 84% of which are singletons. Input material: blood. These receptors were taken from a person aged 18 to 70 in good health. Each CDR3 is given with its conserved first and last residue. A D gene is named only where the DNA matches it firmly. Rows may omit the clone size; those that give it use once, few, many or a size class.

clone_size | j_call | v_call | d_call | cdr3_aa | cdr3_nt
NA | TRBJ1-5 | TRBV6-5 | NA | CASSYSAPNGQPQHF | TGTGCCAGCAGTTACTCTGCCCCAAACGGACAGCCCCAGCATTTT
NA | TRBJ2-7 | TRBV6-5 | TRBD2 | CASRRSGLASYEQYF | TGTGCCAGCAGACGCTCGGGACTAGCGAGCTACGAGCAGTACTTC
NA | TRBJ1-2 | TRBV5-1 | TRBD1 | CASSLEGGQGLNGYTF | TGCGCCAGCAGCCTCGAAGGGGGACAGGGGTTGAATGGCTACACCTTC
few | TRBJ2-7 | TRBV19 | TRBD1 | CASSTQGAFYEQYF | TGTGCCAGTAGCACGCAGGGGGCATTCTACGAGCAGTACTTC
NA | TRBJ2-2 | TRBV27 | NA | CASSGNRAGHTGELFF | TGTGCCAGCAGTGGGAATCGGGCAGGACACACCGGGGAGCTGTTTTTT
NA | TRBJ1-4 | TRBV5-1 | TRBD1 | CASSLDRAGEKLFF | TGCGCCAGCAGTTTGGACAGGGCGGGTGAAAAACTGTTTTTT
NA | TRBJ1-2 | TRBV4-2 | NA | CASSQDKGVGYGYTF | TGTGCCAGCAGCCAAGATAAGGGGGTCGGCTATGGCTACACCTTC
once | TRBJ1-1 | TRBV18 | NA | CASSPGVRGMGENTEAFF | TGTGCCAGCTCACCAGGGGTCAGGGGAATGGGAGAAAACACTGAAGCTTTCTTT
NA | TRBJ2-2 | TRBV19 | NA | CASSIRVSDTGELFF | TGTGCCAGTAGTATCCGTGTTTCGGACACCGGGGAGCTGTTTTTT
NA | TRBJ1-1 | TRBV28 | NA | CASSFLMNTEAFF | TGTGCCAGCAGTTTTCTCATGAACACTGAAGCTTTCTTT
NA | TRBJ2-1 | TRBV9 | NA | CASSVVPDAEQFF | TGTGCCAGCAGCGTAGTCCCGGACGCTGAGCAGTTCTTC
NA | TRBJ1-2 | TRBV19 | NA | CASSMPPREQDNYGYTF | TGTGCCAGTAGTATGCCCCCCCGCGAGCAGGATAACTATGGCTACACCTTC
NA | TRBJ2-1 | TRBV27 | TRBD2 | CASRGLAEAAYNEQFF | TGTGCCAGCAGAGGACTAGCGGAAGCCGCCTACAATGAGCAGTTCTTC
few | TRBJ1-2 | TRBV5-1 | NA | CASSLHRDYGYTF | TGCGCCAGCAGCTTGCACAGGGACTATGGCTACACCTTC
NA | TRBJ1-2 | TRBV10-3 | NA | CAISELRGPTRYGYTF | TGTGCCATCAGTGAGCTGAGGGGACCTACTCGGTATGGCTACACCTTC
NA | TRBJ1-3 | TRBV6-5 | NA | CASSPDFSGNTIYF | TGTGCCAGCAGCCCGGACTTCTCTGGAAACACCATATATTTT
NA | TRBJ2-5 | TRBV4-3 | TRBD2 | CASSQGWGGLAGQGETQYF | TGCGCCAGTAGCCAGGGTTGGGGGGGTCTAGCGGGTCAAGGGGAGACCCAGTACTTC
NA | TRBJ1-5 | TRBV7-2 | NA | CASSASSGAGVQPQHF | TGTGCCAGCAGCGCCTCTTCGGGGGCAGGGGTTCAGCCCCAGCATTTT
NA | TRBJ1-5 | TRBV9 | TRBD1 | CASSPEAGGHYSNQPQHF | TGTGCCAGCAGCCCTGAGGCAGGGGGCCATTATAGCAATCAGCCCCAGCATTTT
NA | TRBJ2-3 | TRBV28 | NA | CASRGGTSTDTQYF | TGTGCCAGCCGCGGTGGAACTAGCACAGATACGCAGTATTTT
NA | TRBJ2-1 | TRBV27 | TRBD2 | CASGPGGRTHEQFF | TGTGCCAGCGGGCCGGGCGGGAGGACACATGAGCAGTTCTTC
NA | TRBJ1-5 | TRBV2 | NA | CASSSQPNQPQHF | TGTGCCAGCAGTTCACAGCCGAATCAGCCCCAGCATTTT
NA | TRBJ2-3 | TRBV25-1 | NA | CASRITDTQYF | TGTGCCAGCAGAATCACAGATACGCAGTATTTT
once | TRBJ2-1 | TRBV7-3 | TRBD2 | CASSSGTSGRYEQFF | TGTGCCAGCAGCTCCGGGACTAGCGGGAGGTATGAGCAGTTCTTC
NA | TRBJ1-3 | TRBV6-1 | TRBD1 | CASSEFSRDRDF | TGTGCCAGCAGTGAATTTAGTCGGGACAGGGATTTT
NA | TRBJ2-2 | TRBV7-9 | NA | CASSLVGGRTNTGELFF | TGTGCCAGCAGCTTAGTCGGCGGGCGCACGAACACCGGGGAGCTGTTTTTT
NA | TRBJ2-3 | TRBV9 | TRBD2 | CASSASGTSGDTQYF | TGTGCCAGCAGCGCGTCCGGGACTAGCGGCGATACGCAGTATTTT
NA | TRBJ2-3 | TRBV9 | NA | CASSVAGSGTDTQYF | TGTGCCAGCAGCGTAGCAGGTTCCGGCACAGATACGCAGTATTTT
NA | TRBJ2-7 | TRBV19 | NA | CASSRKRTSYSYEQYF | TGTGCCAGTTCGAGGAAGCGGACTTCATACTCCTACGAGCAGTACTTC
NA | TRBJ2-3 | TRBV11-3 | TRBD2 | CASSFTLDLAGGDDTQYF | TGTGCCAGCAGCTTCACCCTGGACTTAGCGGGAGGGGACGATACGCAGTATTTT
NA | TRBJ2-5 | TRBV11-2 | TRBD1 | CASSPDQRTGHRKTQYF | TGTGCCAGCAGCCCCGATCAAAGGACAGGCCATAGGAAGACCCAGTACTTC
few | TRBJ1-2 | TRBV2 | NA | CASSEGTAYGYTF | TGTGCCAGCAGTGAAGGGACGGCTTATGGCTACACCTTC
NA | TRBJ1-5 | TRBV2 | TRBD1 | CASTRDRGGGQPQHF | TGTGCCAGCACCCGGGACAGGGGAGGAGGTCAGCCCCAGCATTTT
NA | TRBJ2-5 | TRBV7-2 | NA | CASSSRSEETQYF | TGTGCCAGCAGCTCCCGGAGCGAAGAGACCCAGTACTTC
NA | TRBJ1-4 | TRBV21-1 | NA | CASSKKGGTGREKLFF | TGTGCCAGCAGCAAAAAGGGGGGGACAGGGAGGGAAAAACTGTTTTTT
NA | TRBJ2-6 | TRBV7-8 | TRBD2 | CASSPVGTSGSGANVLTF | TGTGCCAGCAGCCCAGTGGGGACTAGCGGCTCTGGGGCCAACGTCCTGACTTTC
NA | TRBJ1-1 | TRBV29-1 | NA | CSVEERPTEAFF | TGCAGCGTTGAAGAAAGGCCGACTGAAGCTTTCTTT
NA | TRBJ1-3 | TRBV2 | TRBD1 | CASSEHRGSGNTIYF | TGTGCCAGCAGTGAACACAGGGGGTCTGGAAACACCATATATTTT
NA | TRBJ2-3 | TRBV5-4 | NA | CASSLAFLSSTDTQYF | TGTGCCAGCAGCTTGGCCTTCCTTTCTAGCACAGATACGCAGTATTTT
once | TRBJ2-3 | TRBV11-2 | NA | CASSLNPSGTDTQYF | TGTGCCAGCAGCTTAAACCCTAGCGGCACAGATACGCAGTATTTT
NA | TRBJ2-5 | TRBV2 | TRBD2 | CASNIAGDTREETQYF | TGTGCCAGCAATATAGCGGGAGATACTAGGGAAGAGACCCAGTACTTC
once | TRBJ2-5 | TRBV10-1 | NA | CASSDLVQETQYF | TGCGCCAGCAGTGATTTAGTCCAAGAGACCCAGTACTTC
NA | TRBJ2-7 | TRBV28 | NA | CASSFRGPGLTYEQYF | TGTGCCAGCAGTTTCCGGGGTCCGGGACTCACATACGAGCAGTACTTC
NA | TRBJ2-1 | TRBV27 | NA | CASRTSPNSYNEQFF | TGTGCCAGCCGGACCAGTCCTAACTCCTACAATGAGCAGTTCTTC
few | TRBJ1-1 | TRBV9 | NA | CASSTTGNTEAFF | TGTGCCAGCAGCACGACTGGGAACACTGAAGCTTTCTTT
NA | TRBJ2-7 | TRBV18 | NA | CASSPPGRFYEQYF | TGTGCCAGCTCACCCCCGGGACGGTTCTACGAGCAGTACTTC
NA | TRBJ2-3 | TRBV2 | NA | CASRDRDSTDTQYF | TGTGCCAGCAGAGACCGGGACAGCACAGATACGCAGTATTTT
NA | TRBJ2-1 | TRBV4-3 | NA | CASSQVHGDEQFF | TGCGCCAGCAGCCAAGTACACGGCGATGAGCAGTTCTTC
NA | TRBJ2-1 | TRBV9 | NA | CASSEHNEQFF | TGTGCCAGCAGCGAACACAATGAGCAGTTCTTC
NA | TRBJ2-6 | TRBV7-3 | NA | CASSLLSGTLSSGANVLTF | TGTGCCAGCAGCCTCCTCTCCGGGACACTTAGCTCTGGGGCCAACGTCCTGACTTTC
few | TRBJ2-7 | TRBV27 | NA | CASSKTALSSYEQYF | TGTGCCAGCAGCAAGACAGCTCTGAGCTCCTACGAGCAGTACTTC
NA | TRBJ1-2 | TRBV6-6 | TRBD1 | CASSSTGNYGYTF | TGTGCCAGCAGTTCGACAGGGAACTATGGCTACACCTTC
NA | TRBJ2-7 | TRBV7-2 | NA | CASSFAAGTASYEQYF | TGTGCCAGCAGCTTTGCCGCCGGGACCGCTTCCTACGAGCAGTACTTC
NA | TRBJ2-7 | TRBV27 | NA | CASGYPLPRGEYYEQYF | TGTGCCAGCGGTTATCCCCTGCCGAGGGGCGAATACTACGAGCAGTACTTC
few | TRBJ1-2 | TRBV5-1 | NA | CASPRANYGYTF | TGCGCCAGCCCCAGAGCTAACTATGGCTACACCTTC
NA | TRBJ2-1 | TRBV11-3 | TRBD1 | CASSRTGNNEQFF | TGTGCCAGCTCTCGGACAGGGAACAATGAGCAGTTCTTC
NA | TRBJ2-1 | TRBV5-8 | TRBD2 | CASSYLAAPSYNEQFF | TGTGCCAGCAGCTACCTAGCGGCTCCGTCCTACAATGAGCAGTTCTTC
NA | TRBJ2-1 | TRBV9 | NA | CASSAVWTRSYNEQFF | TGTGCCAGCAGCGCCGTTTGGACGCGATCCTACAATGAGCAGTTCTTC
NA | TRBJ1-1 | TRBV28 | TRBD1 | CASSFPTGAEAFF | TGTGCCAGCAGTTTCCCGACAGGGGCTGAAGCTTTCTTT
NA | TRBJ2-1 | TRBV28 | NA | CASRTSWRDIYNEQFF | TGTGCCAGCAGGACAAGCTGGCGAGATATTTACAATGAGCAGTTCTTC